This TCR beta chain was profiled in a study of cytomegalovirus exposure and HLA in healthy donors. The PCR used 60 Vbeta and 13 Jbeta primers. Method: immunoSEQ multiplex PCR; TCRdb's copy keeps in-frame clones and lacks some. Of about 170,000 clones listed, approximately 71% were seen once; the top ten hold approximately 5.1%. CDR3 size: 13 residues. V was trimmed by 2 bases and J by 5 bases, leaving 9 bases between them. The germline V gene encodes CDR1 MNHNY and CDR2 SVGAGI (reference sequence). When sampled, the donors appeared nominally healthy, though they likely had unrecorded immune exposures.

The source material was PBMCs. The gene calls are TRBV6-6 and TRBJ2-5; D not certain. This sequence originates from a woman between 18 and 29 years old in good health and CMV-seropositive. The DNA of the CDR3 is TGTGCCAGCAGTTACGCCAAAAGCGAGACCCAGTACTTC. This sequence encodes CASSYAKSETQYF.